This T cell receptor (beta chain) comes out of a study of cytotoxic CD8 clonotypes in ibrutinib-treated CLL (dated by TCRdb to the early 2020s). About the study as a whole: The cohort was composed of roughly ten relapsed/refractory and roughly 16 treatment-naive patients; IGHV unmutated status was identified in fewer than 18 patients. On average, each sample had 255,043 productive templates and more than 75,000 productive rearrangements. Cryopreserved peripheral blood mononuclear cells were obtained prior to treatment, at the time of response, and at either disease progression or sustained remission. Partial responses were observed in some 24 patients and complete responses in 2; after a median follow-up of 68 months, remission was maintained in some 14 patients and progression was observed in some 12. Longitudinal samples were obtainable from about 30% of the roughly 86 participants in the trial. Response samples were obtained after a median of 12 months of treatment, with a range of roughly 6 to 40 months. All remission and progressive disease samples were collected while patients were still receiving ibrutinib.

What the study reported, not specific to this receptor: Public clonotypes were rare and either shrank or stayed stable during treatment, and the rise in clonality at ibrutinib response reflected expansion of private clonotypes. Baseline clonality was found to be higher than that of age-matched healthy donors and was strongly correlated with circulating CD8+ T-cell counts. At ibrutinib response clonality went up, during sustained remission it held steady, and at progression it dropped back toward baseline. Sustained-remission and progressing patients did not have matched sampling times, and lymph node repertoires were not examined.

For TCR beta library preparation, 1.5 to 2.5 micrograms of genomic DNA were extracted from the cryopreserved PBMCs. High-throughput TCR beta sequencing was performed on longitudinal blood samples from CLL patients receiving ibrutinib monotherapy. Patients were enrolled in a phase 2 open-label single-center ibrutinib monotherapy trial. Of note for this clone: Its recognized antigen is unknown. No qualities accompany the bases; no much larger clone lies one base away.

Inclusive of the bounding cysteine and phenylalanine, the CDR3 is 14 residues long. Just the 42-base CDR3 DNA is kept, in frame starting at base 1. The germline V and J ends show losses of 2 bases and 6 bases respectively, and no gene match explains 6 bases of the junction. Sequences SGHTA (CDR1) and FQGTGA (CDR2) are obtained from the germline V gene. Each clonotype received, on average, 10x coverage in deep resolution sequencing performed on a MiSeq, where the target depth lay between 1 in 1 million and 1 in 200,000 T cells. The immunoSEQ hsTCRB Kit was used to generate the TCR beta libraries. In the paper's pipeline: Data were analyzed with ImmunoSEQ Data Assistant and ImmunoSEQ Analyzer, with V, D and J genes assigned per IMGT definitions. Clonality, which ranges from 0 to 1, was calculated by subtracting the normalized Shannon entropy of productive rearrangement frequencies from one. Only overrepresented clonotypes making up at least 0.05% of the repertoire of each patient were included in the public clonotype analysis. Roughly 13 age-matched healthy donor repertoires from immuneACCESS were used as controls for clonality. TCRdb limited this immuneACCESS table to in-frame rearrangements with V and J called. A share of clones is missing; checked studies link under half to unresolved V genes, and the rest is unexplained. V, J and clone size are taken as reported in that table, and D and trimming were inferred from the DNA itself. The sample table contains over 130,000 clones; only one count was recorded for over 75% of them. The ten largest account for 7.6% of the sample.

Sequenced material: PBMCs, taken after 36 months of ibrutinib treatment. The V and J genes are TRBV7-3 and TRBJ1-2; 7 middle bases align to TRBD1. The receptor was isolated from a human donor with chronic lymphocytic leukemia. The DNA reads as follows: TGTGCCAGCAGCTTAGGGGGACAGTCGCATGGCTACACCTTC. Its translation is CASSLGGQSHGYTF.